These 13 T cell receptor beta chains were all obtained from the same sample, sequenced in a study of blood T cell repertoires in COVID-19. Sequenced by immunoSEQ multiplex PCR; TCRdb stores in-frame clones only, minus some. In the table there are some 150,000 clones, more than 70% of which are singletons. Sequences were obtained from peripheral blood. These TCRs come from a woman aged 60-70 years with acute or convalescent COVID-19.

The chain links TRBV7-9 to TRBJ1-1; tentatively, D is TRBD1 (5 bases). This CDR3 has 17 amino acids. V shed 1 base and J shed 3 bases, with 18 bases lying between them. CDR1 is SEHNR and CDR2 is FQNEAQ in the germline V gene (reference sequence). This CDR3 is CASSLGDGAREDTEAFF. Written as DNA, the CDR3 is TGTGCCAGCAGCTTAGGGGATGGGGCCCGGGAGGACACTGAAGCTTTCTTT.

This chain connects TRBV19 to TRBJ2-3, with 9 bases matching TRBD2. The CDR3 totals 17 residues. V trimming: 4 bases; J trimming: 0 bases; junction bases outside the gene matches: 8. Germline-derived CDR1 and CDR2 are LNHDA and SQIVND (reference sequence). The CDR3 loop reads CASSRLGGGASTDTQYF. As DNA, the CDR3 is TGTGCCAGTAGTAGGCTCGGCGGGGGGGCTAGCACAGATACGCAGTATTTT.

In its sample, this clone was seen a few times. J is TRBJ1-5 and V is TRBV4-1; 9 bases align to TRBD1. Looked up from germline, CDR1 is MGHRA and CDR2 is YSYEKL. The J segment lost 7 bases and the V segment lost 6 bases, leaving 7 bases of the junction unmatched. This CDR3 has 14 amino acids. The CDR3 nucleotides read TGCGCCAGCAGACAACAGGGGGCTGGGCAGCCCCAGCATTTT. Its translation: CASRQQGAGQPQHF.

A few counts support this clone. This chain connects TRBV5-1 to TRBJ2-1; 10 bases map to TRBD1. Trimming took 1 base from V and 7 from J; bases not matched to a gene: 5. Germline CDR1 and CDR2: SGHRS and YFSETQ. This CDR3 spans 15 amino acids. CDR3 protein: CASSLRGDRGNEQFF. CDR3 DNA sequence: TGCGCCAGCAGCTTGAGGGGGGACAGGGGTAATGAGCAGTTCTTC.

The rearrangement joins TRBV4-2 to TRBJ2-3; 7 nucleotides match TRBD2. This CDR3 comprises 16 residues. V dropped 4 bases and J dropped 5; count of bases not matched to a gene: 12. From germline, CDR1 is LGHNA and CDR2 YNFKEQ. In DNA, the CDR3 is TGTGCCAGCAGCCTATTCCCGGGGGGTGCGGGAGATACGCAGTATTTT. This sequence encodes CASSLFPGGAGDTQYF.

In nucleotides, the CDR3 is TGCAGTGCGATGGGGGGAAGTAAGTGGTTCTTC. Its translation: CSAMGGSKWFF. This rearrangement joins TRBV20-1 to TRBJ2-1; the D gene is possibly TRBD2 (6 bases). There are 11 residues in the CDR3. V was trimmed by 6 bases and J by 15 bases, leaving 18 bases between them. In germline, CDR1 is DFQATT, CDR2 SNEGSKA (reference sequence).

A word on this clone: At one boundary the junction diverges from the germline segment, which might be a read error. The rearrangement links TRBV7-7 to TRBJ2-1, with 12 bases matching TRBD1. Germline CDR1 SSHAT, CDR2 FNYEAQ (reference sequence). This CDR3 has 15 amino acids. CDR3 coding DNA: TGTGCTAGCAGCTTGGGACAGGGGGCTGGGAATGAGCAGTTCTTC. Its protein is CASSLGQGAGNEQFF.

The chain uses TRBV9 and TRBJ2-7; 9 bases map to TRBD1. This CDR3 spans 14 amino acids. CDR1 SGDLS and CDR2 YYNGEE come from the germline V gene. V lost 4 bases and J lost 6; bases outside the gene matches: 8. The CDR3 is CASSPRTGEGEQYF. The CDR3 DNA reads as TGTGCCAGCAGCCCTCGGACAGGGGAGGGCGAGCAGTACTTC.

J is TRBJ2-1 and V is TRBV30, with a possible D match to TRBD1 (6 bases). The germline CDR1 and CDR2 sequences are GTSNPN and SVGIG (reference sequence). The CDR3 extends over 11 amino acids. V lost 2 bases to trimming and J lost 12 bases, with 11 bases between them. The CDR3 DNA reads as TGTGCCTGGAGTAACACAGGGCTGCAGTTCTTC. It encodes CAWSNTGLQFF.

The V and J genes are TRBV3-1 (or the pseudogene TRBV3-2) and TRBJ2-6; possibly TRBD1 for D (5 bases). V lost 8 bases, J lost 0 bases, and 11 bases lay in between. The CDR3 covers 15 residues. Germline assignment: CDR1 LGHDT and CDR2 YNNKEL (reference sequence). CDR3 nucleotides: TGTGCCAGCGGGGCGGTCCTCTCTGGGGCCAACGTCCTGACTTTC. Amino acids: CASGAVLSGANVLTF.

The rearrangement links TRBV9 to TRBJ1-4, with a tentative D call TRBD1 (5 bases). Germline values: CDR1 SGDLS, CDR2 YYNGEE. CDR3 length: 15 amino acids. V lost 0 bases and J lost 5, with 11 bases in between. The CDR3 spells CASSVGLGVNEKLFF. The CDR3 DNA reads TGTGCCAGCAGCGTAGGTCTAGGGGTAAATGAAAAACTGTTTTTT.

The chain links TRBV5-1 to TRBJ2-7, with D possibly being TRBD2 (5 bases). There are 14 residues in the CDR3. Trimming pared 4 bases from V and 3 bases from J, leaving 14 bases between. From germline, CDR1 is SGHRS and CDR2 YFSETQ. The CDR3 region is CASSPSGGGYEQYF. The CDR3 DNA is TGCGCCAGCAGCCCTTCCGGAGGCGGCTACGAGCAGTACTTC.

The chain uses TRBV5-4 and TRBJ1-2; 11 bases match TRBD1. The CDR3 has 15 residues. The V and J ends lost 5 bases and 4 bases, in that order; junction bases with no gene match: 7. Per germline, CDR1 SGHNT and CDR2 YYREEE (reference sequence). CDR3 sequence: CASRRGQGAFYGYTF. The DNA of the CDR3 is TGTGCCAGCAGACGAGGACAGGGGGCGTTCTATGGCTACACCTTC.